Sequencing of this T cell receptor (beta chain) was carried out in a study of T cell repertoires in cytomegalovirus infection. About the research overall: As its CMV epitopes, the study selected recently identified HLA-C-restricted and well-studied HLA-B-restricted targets. Both a matching HLA type and CMV infection were indicated by public TCR beta signatures.

Regarding the study as a whole: CMV-specific TCR beta clonotypes restricted by HLA-C dominated the ex vivo response. Based on cumulative public TCR beta family frequency, carriers of CMV plus the relevant HLA were identified.

MiXCR, run by TCRdb on the reads, gives a single entry per CDR3 protein. The sample holds around 900,000 distinct CDR3 sequences, approximately 31% seen once. This clonotype was found a few times. No antigen is known for it. The sequencing used cultured CD8+ T cells from PBMCs, collected from culture after CMV antigen stimulation. The receptor comes from a human donor in good health (CMV status not recorded). Some clones in this sample may be carry-over from other donors' samples.

The CDR3 DNA sequence: TGTGCCAGCACTGACTATTATCGAGCGAACACCGGGGAGCTGTTTTTT. Protein sequence: CASTDYYRANTGELFF. V and J are TRBV27 and TRBJ2-2; a weak D match, TRBD2 (5 bases). Germline-derived CDR1 and CDR2 are MNHEY and SMNVEV (reference sequence). This CDR3 comprises 16 residues. V was cut by 7 bases and J by 0 bases, with 15 bases left in between.